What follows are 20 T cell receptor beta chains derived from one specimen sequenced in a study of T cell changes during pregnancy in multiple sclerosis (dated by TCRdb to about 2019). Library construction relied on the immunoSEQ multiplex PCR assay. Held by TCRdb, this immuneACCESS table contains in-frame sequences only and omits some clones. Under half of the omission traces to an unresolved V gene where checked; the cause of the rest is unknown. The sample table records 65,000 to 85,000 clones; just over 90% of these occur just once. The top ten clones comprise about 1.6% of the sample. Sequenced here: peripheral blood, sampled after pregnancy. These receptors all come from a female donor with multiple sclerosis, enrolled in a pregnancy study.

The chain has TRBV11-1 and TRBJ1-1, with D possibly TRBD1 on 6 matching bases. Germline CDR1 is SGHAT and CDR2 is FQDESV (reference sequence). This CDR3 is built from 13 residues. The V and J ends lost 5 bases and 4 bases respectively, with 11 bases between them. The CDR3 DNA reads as TGTGCCAGCAGCCCTGACAGGACCACTGAAGCTTTCTTT. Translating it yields CASSPDRTTEAFF.

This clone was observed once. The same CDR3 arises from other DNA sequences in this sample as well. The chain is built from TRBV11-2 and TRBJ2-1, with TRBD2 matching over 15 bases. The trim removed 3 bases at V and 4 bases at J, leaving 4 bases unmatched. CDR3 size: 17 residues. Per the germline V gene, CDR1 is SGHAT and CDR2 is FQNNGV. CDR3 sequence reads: CASSLGLAGGRYNEQFF. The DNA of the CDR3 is TGTGCCAGCAGCTTGGGACTAGCGGGAGGTCGGTACAATGAGCAGTTCTTC.

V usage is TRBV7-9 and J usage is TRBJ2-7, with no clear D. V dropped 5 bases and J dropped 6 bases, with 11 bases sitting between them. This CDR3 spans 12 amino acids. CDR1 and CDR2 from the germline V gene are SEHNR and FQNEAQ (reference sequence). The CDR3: CASSVGLREQYF. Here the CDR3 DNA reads TGTGCCAGCAGCGTAGGGCTCCGCGAGCAGTACTTC. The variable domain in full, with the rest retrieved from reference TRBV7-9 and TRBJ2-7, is DTGVSQNPRHKITKRGQNVTFRCDPISEHNRLYWYRQTLGQGPEFLTYFQNEAQLEKSRLLSDRFSAERPKGSFSTLEIQRTEQGDSAMYLCASSVGLREQYFGPGTRLTVT.

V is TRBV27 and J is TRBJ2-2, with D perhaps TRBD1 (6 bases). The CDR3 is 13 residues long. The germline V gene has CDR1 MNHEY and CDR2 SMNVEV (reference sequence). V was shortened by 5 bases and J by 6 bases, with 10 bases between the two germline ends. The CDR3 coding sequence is TGTGCCAGCAGTCTGACAGGCCCCGGGGAGCTGTTTTTT. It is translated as CASSLTGPGELFF.

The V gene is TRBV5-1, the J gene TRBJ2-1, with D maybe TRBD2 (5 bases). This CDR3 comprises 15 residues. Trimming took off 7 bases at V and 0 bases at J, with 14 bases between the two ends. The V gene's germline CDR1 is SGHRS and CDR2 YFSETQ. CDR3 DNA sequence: TGCGCCAGCGGTCCGCCGGGGAGCTCCTACAATGAGCAGTTCTTC. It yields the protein CASGPPGSSYNEQFF.

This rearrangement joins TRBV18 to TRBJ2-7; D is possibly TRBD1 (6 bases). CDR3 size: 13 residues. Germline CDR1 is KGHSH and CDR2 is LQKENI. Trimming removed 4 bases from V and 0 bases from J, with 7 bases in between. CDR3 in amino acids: CASSLDSSYEQYF. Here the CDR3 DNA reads TGTGCCAGCTCACTGGACAGCTCCTACGAGCAGTACTTC.

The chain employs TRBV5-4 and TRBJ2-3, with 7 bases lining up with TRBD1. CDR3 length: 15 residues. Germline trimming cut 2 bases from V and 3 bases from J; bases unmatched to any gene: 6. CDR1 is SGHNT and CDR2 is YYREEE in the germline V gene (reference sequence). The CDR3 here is CASSFYDRVTDTQYF. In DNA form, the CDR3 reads TGTGCCAGCAGCTTTTATGACAGGGTGACAGATACGCAGTATTTT.

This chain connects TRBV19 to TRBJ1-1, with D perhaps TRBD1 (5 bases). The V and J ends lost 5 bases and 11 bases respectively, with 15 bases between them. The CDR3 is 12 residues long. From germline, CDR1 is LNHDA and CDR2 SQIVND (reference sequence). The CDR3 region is CASSRLGGEAFF. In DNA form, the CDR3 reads TGTGCCAGTAGTCGCTTGGGGGGAGAGGCTTTCTTT.

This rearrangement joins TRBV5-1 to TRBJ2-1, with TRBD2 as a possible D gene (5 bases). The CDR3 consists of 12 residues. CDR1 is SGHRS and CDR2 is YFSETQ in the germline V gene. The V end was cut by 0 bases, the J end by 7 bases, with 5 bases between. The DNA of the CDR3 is TGCGCCAGCAGCTTGGGGAGGAATGAGCAGTTCTTC. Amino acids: CASSLGRNEQFF. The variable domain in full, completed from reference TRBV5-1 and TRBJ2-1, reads KAGVTQTPRYLIKTRGQQVTLSCSPISGHRSVSWYQQTPGQGLQFLFEYFSETQRNKGNFPGRFSGRQFSNSRSEMNVSTLELGDSALYLCASSLGRNEQFFGPGTRLTVL.

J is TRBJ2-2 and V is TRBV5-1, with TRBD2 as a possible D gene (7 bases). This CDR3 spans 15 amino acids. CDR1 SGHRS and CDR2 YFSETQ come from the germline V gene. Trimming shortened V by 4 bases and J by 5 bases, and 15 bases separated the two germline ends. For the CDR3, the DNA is TGCGCCAGCAGCCCCAGGGGAGGGGAGACCGGGGAGCTGTTTTTT. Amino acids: CASSPRGGETGELFF.

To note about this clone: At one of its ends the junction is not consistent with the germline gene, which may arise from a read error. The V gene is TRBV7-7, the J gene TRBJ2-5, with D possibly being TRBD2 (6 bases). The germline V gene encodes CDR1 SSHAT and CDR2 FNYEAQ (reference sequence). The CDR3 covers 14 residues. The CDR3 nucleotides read TGTGCTAGCAGCTTTGGGAGGACTCAAGAGACCCAGTACTTC. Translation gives CASSFGRTQETQYF. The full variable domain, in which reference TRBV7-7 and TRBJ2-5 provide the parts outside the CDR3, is GAGVSQSPRYKVTKRGQDVTLRCDPISSHATLYWYQQALGQGPEFLTYFNYEAQPDKSGLPSDRFSAERPEGSISTLTIQRTEQRDSAMYRCASSFGRTQETQYFGPGTRLLVL.

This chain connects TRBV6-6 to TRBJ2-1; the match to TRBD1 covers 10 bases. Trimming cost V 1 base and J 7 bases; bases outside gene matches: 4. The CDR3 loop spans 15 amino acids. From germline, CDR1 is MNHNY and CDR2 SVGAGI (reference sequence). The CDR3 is CASSYLADRGNEQFF. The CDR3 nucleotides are TGTGCCAGCAGTTACTTAGCGGACAGGGGGAATGAGCAGTTCTTC.

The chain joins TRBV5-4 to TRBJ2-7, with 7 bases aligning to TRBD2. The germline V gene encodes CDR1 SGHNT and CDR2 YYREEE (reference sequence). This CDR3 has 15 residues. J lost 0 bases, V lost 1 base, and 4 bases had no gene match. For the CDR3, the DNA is TGTGCCAGCAGCTTGTTGGGGGACTACTCCTACGAGCAGTACTTC. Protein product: CASSLLGDYSYEQYF. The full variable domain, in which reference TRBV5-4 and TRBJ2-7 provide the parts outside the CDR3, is ETGVTQSPTHLIKTRGQQVTLRCSSQSGHNTVSWYQQALGQGPQFIFQYYREEENGRGNFPPRFSGLQFPNYSSELNVNALELDDSALYLCASSLLGDYSYEQYFGPGTRLTVT.

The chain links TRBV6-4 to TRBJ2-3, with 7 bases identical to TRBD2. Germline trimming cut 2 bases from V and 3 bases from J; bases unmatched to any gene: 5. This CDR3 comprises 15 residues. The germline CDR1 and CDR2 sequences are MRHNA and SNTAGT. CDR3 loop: CASSDRAGTTDTQYF. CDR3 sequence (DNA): TGTGCCAGCAGTGACAGAGCGGGAACTACAGATACGCAGTATTTT.

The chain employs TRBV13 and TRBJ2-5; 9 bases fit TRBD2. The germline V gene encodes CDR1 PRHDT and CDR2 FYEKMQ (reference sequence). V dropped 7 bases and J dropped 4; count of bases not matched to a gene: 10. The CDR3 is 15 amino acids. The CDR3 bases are TGTGCCAGCAAAAGGTTTGCGGGAGGGGGAGAGACCCAGTACTTC. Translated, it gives CASKRFAGGGETQYF.

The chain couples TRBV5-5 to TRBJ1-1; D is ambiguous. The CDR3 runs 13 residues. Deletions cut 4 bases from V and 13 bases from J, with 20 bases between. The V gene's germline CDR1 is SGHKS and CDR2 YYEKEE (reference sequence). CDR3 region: CASSLLVPDRGFF. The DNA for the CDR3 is TGTGCCAGCAGCCTTCTCGTGCCCGACCGGGGTTTCTTT.

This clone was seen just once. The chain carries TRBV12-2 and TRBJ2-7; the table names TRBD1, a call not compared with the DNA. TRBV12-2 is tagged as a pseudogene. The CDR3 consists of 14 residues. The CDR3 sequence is CASRFNIPSYEQYF. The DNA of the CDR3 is TGTGCAAGTCGCTTTAACATCCCTTCCTACGAGCAGTACTTC.

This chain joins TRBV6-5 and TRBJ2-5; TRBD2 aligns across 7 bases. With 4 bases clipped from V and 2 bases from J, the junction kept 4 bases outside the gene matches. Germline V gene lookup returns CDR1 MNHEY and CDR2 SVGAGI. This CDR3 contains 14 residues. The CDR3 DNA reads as TGTGCCAGCAGTTCCTTGGGGGGGCAAGAGACCCAGTACTTC. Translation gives CASSSLGGQETQYF.

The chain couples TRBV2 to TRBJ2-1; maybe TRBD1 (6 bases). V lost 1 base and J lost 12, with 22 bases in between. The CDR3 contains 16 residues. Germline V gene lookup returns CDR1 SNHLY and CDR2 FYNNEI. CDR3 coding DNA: TGTGCCAGCAGTGAAGATCCCGGGACAAACTACCTTGGGCAGTTCTTC. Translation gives CASSEDPGTNYLGQFF.

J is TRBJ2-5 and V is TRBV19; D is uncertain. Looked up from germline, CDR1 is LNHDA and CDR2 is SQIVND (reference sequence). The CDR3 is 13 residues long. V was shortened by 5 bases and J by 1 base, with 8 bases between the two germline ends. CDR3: CASSSTGQETQYF. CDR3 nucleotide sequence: TGTGCCAGTAGTTCGACGGGCCAAGAGACCCAGTACTTC.